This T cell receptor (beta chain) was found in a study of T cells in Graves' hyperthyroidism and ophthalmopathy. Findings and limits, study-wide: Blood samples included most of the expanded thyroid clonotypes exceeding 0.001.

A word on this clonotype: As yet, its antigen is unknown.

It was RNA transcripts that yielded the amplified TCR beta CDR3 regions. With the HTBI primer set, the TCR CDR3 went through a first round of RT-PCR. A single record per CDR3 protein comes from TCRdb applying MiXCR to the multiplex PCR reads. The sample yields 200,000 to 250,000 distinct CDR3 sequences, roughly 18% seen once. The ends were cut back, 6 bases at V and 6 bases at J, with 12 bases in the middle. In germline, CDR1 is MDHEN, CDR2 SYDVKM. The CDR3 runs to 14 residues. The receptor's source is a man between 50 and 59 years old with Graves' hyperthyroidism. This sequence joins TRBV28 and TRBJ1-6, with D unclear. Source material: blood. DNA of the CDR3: TGTGCCAGCAGCCTTGCGGGTCCTAATTCACCCCTCCACTTT. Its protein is CASSLAGPNSPLHF. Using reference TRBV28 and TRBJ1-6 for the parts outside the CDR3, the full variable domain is DVKVTQSSRYLVKRTGEKVFLECVQDMDHENMFWYRQDPGLGLRLIYFSYDVKMKEKGDIPEGYSVSREKKERFSLILESASTNQTSMYLCASSLAGPNSPLHFGNGTRLTVT.